These 9 T cell receptor beta chains share one sample of origin, sequenced in a study of OX40 agonist ivuxolimab in advanced cancers. Measured with immunoSEQ multiplex PCR; TCRdb has only the in-frame clones, and not every one. The sample contains approximately 23,000 clones, 73% of which appear only once. The sequenced sample was CD4+ or CD8+ T cells sorted from blood, obtained in a trial of the OX40 agonist ivuxolimab. Receptors originate from an adult with an advanced solid tumor such as melanoma, head and neck, liver or kidney cancer.

The chain carries TRBV7-9 and TRBJ1-3; no firm D call. Germline V gives CDR1 SEHNR, CDR2 FQNEAQ (reference sequence). V lost 8 bases and J lost 0, with 8 bases in between. CDR3 length: 13 residues. This CDR3 is CASGHGSGNTIYF. DNA for the CDR3: TGTGCCAGCGGCCACGGCTCTGGAAACACCATATATTTT.

V usage is TRBV11-2 and J usage is TRBJ2-5; 8 positions match TRBD1. This CDR3 spans 14 amino acids. Germline V gives CDR1 SGHAT, CDR2 FQNNGV. Germline trimming cut 0 bases from V and 4 bases from J; bases unmatched to any gene: 1. The CDR3 nucleotides are TGTGCCAGCAGCTTAGATCAGGGGGCAGAGACCCAGTACTTC. It codes for CASSLDQGAETQYF.

This clone has just a few counts. This chain links TRBV27 with TRBJ1-3; 7 bases are shared with TRBD1. Trimming took 5 bases from V and 7 from J; bases not matched to a gene: 8. The CDR3 is made up of 14 amino acids. Germline V CDR1 and CDR2: MNHEY, SMNVEV (reference sequence). CDR3 in DNA: TGTGCCAGCAGTCCACAGACAGGGTCCAACACCATATATTTT. Translation gives CASSPQTGSNTIYF.

The chain links TRBV28 to TRBJ1-5; D call uncertain. The length of the CDR3 is 11 residues. Trimming removed 5 bases from V and 7 bases from J, with 6 bases in between. Germline CDR1 MDHEN, CDR2 SYDVKM. CDR3 in DNA: TGTGCCAGCAGTCTCGACCAGCCCCAGCATTTT. As protein: CASSLDQPQHF.

About this clone itself: An end of the junction does not agree with germline; a read error may underlie this. The chain joins TRBV5-3 to TRBJ2-1; no reliable D call. TRBV5-3 is noted as an ORF with a role that remains uncertain. This CDR3 has 11 residues. CDR3 nucleotides: TGTGCCAGCAGCTTGGCCTATGAGCAGTTCTTC. Translated: CASSLAYEQFF.

This rearrangement joins TRBV28 to TRBJ2-7, with D tentatively TRBD1 or TRBD2 (5 bases each). Per the germline V gene, CDR1 is MDHEN and CDR2 is SYDVKM. V shed 2 bases and J shed 5 bases, with 10 bases lying between them. The CDR3 is 13 amino acids. This CDR3 reads CASSLGGSDEQYF. The CDR3 bases are TGTGCCAGCAGTTTAGGGGGATCCGACGAGCAGTACTTC.

This chain's CDR3 is CASSPPERMNTEAFF. The CDR3 region has the DNA TGTGCCAGTAGTCCCCCGGAACGGATGAACACTGAAGCTTTCTTT. The chain carries TRBV19 and TRBJ1-1; the D is unclear. Germline V gene lookup returns CDR1 LNHDA and CDR2 SQIVND (reference sequence). The V gene lost 5 bases and the J gene lost 0 bases, with 13 bases spanning the gap. CDR3 length: 15 residues.

This clone has a single count. The chain links TRBV9 to TRBJ2-1; D may be TRBD2 (6 bases). From germline, CDR1 is SGDLS and CDR2 YYNGEE. The CDR3 spans 18 residues. V lost 3 bases and J lost 0, with 19 bases in between. In DNA form, the CDR3 reads TGTGCCAGCAGCGGGGAGGAGGCGGGGCTTAGCTCCTACAATGAGCAGTTCTTC. It yields the protein CASSGEEAGLSSYNEQFF.

This clone came up a few times. The V gene is TRBV7-3, the J gene TRBJ2-3; 8 nucleotides line up with TRBD1. Germline loops: CDR1 SGHTA, CDR2 FQGTGA. The CDR3 length is 18 residues. V shed 5 bases and J 0 bases; nucleotides not matched to a gene: 13. This chain's CDR3 is CASSLDRVGYASTDTQYF. The CDR3 DNA sequence: TGTGCCAGCAGCCTGGACAGGGTTGGCTACGCTAGCACAGATACGCAGTATTTT.